One sample yielded the 4 T cell receptor beta chains listed below, sequenced in a study of T-cell reconstitution after alpha-beta-depleted transplantation in children. Unique molecular identifiers tagged the TCRbeta library. TCRdb re-called the PCR reads through MiXCR, storing one row per CDR3 protein. The sample holds approximately 980,000 distinct CDR3 sequences, about 31% seen once. The material sequenced was PBMCs, mostly from graft donor cells, taken 360 days after TCRalphabeta/CD19-depleted stem cell transplant. The receptors were sampled from a boy under three years old who had a stem cell transplant for SCID, so the T cells may come from the graft donor.

This clonotype turned up a few times. This chain connects TRBV20-1 to TRBJ2-7, with TRBD2 matching over 15 bases. CDR1 is DFQATT and CDR2 is SNEGSKA in the germline V gene (reference sequence). CDR3 length: 15 residues. The V gene end was trimmed by 6 bases and the J gene end by 7 bases; junction bases not matched to a gene: 10. CDR3 in amino acids: CSAWTSGGAVKEQYF. CDR3 DNA: TGCAGTGCGTGGACTAGCGGGGGGGCGGTGAAAGAGCAGTACTTC.

This clonotype turned up a few times. The V call is TRBV5-1, the J call TRBJ2-7; TRBD1 agrees at 8 bases. Germline V lookup: CDR1 SGHRS, CDR2 YFSETQ. V lost 4 bases and J lost 2; bases outside the gene matches: 5. This CDR3 is built from 14 residues. The CDR3 nucleotides read TGCGCCAGCAGCCCCAAACAGGGGGCCTACGAGCAGTACTTC. Its protein product is CASSPKQGAYEQYF.

This sequence joins TRBV7-2 and TRBJ1-1, with D unresolved. V was trimmed by 2 bases and J by 0 bases, leaving 13 bases between them. The CDR3 is 16 residues long. Germline V lookup: CDR1 SGHTA, CDR2 FQGNSA. CDR3 loop: CASSLPIQKLNTEAFF. The CDR3 DNA follows: TGTGCCAGCAGCTTACCAATACAGAAACTGAACACTGAAGCTTTCTTT.

The rearrangement joins TRBV5-1 to TRBJ2-7, with 9 bases fitting TRBD2. The V gene end was trimmed by 0 bases and the J gene end by 2 bases; junction bases not matched to a gene: 9. The CDR3 contains 17 residues. Germline V gene lookup returns CDR1 SGHRS and CDR2 YFSETQ. This CDR3 is CASSLAGWSGGPYEQYF. The CDR3 DNA reads TGCGCCAGCAGCTTGGCTGGTTGGAGCGGGGGGCCCTACGAGCAGTACTTC.